This T cell receptor (beta chain) came from a study of ipilimumab plus nivolumab after autologous stem cell transplantation. Germline assignment: CDR1 MNHEY and CDR2 SMNVEV (reference sequence). The CDR3 contains 15 residues. V lost 5 bases to trimming and J lost 7 bases; unmatched junction nucleotides: 9. In this sample, this clone turned up a few times. Repertoires were generated with immunoSEQ multiplex PCR, while TCRdb's copy carries only in-frame clones and drops some. The sample consists of around 3,500 clones, roughly 91% of them appearing once. This material consisted of PBMCs, taken in a trial of ipilimumab plus nivolumab as post-transplant consolidation. The TCR comes from a male donor with multiple myeloma. The rearrangement links TRBV27 to TRBJ1-4, with 8 bases fitting TRBD1. Here the CDR3 DNA reads TGTGCCAGCAGTAACGGACAGGGTTCTTCTGAAAAACTGTTTTTT. This translates into CASSNGQGSSEKLFF.